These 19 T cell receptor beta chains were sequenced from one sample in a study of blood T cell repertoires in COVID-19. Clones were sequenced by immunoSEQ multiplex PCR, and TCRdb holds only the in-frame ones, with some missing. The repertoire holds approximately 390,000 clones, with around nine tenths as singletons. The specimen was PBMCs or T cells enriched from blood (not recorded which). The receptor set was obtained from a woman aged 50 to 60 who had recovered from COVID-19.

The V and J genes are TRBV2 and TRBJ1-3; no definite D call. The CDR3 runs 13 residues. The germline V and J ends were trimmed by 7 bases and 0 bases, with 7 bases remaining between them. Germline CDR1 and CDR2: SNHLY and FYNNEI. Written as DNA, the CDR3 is TGTGCCAGCAATGGGCACTCTGGAAACACCATATATTTT. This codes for CASNGHSGNTIYF.

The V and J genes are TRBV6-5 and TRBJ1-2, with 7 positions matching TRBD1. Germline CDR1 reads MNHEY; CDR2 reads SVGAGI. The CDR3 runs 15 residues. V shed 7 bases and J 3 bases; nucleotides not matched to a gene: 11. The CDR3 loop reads CASNSLTGMDYGYTF. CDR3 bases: TGTGCCAGCAATTCCTTGACAGGGATGGACTATGGCTACACCTTC.

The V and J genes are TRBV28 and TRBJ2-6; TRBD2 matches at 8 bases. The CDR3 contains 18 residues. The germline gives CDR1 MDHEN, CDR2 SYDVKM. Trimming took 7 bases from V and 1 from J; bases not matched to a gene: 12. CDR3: CASNNERGPRSGANVLTF. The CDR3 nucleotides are TGTGCCAGCAATAATGAGCGGGGGCCTAGATCTGGGGCCAACGTCCTGACTTTC.

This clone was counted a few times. CDR3 nucleotides: TGCGCCAGCAGTGAGTCGTGGGCCTCCTACAATGAGCAGTTCTTC. Protein sequence: CASSESWASYNEQFF. The chain links TRBV10-2 to TRBJ2-1; D remains ambiguous. Trimming took 0 bases from V and 0 from J, leaving 6 bases between them. Germline CDR1 and CDR2: WSHSY and SAAADI. The length of the CDR3 is 15 residues.

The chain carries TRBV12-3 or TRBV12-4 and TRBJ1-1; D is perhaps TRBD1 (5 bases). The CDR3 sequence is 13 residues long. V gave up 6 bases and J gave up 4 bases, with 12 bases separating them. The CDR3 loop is CASSDVRATEAFF. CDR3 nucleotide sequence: TGTGCCAGCAGCGACGTCAGGGCCACTGAAGCTTTCTTT.

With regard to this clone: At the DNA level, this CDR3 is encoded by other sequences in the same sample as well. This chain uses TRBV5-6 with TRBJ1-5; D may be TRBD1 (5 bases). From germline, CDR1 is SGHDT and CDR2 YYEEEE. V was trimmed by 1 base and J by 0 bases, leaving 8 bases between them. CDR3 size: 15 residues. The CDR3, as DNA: TGTGCCAGCAGCTTGAGGGGATATAGCAATCAGCCCCAGCATTTT. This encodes CASSLRGYSNQPQHF.

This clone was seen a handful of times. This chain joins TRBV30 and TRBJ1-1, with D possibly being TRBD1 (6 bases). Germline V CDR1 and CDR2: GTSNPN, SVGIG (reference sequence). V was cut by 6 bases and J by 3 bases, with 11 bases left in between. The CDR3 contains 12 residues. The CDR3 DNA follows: TGTGCCTGTTCTAACAGGGACACTGAAGCTTTCTTT. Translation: CACSNRDTEAFF.

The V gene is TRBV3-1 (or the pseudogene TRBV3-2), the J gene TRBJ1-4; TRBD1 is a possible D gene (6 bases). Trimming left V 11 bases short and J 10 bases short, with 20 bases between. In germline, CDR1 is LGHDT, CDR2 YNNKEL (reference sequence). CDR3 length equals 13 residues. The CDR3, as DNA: TGTGCCTGCGGAGGGGGGGCGGATGGAAAACTGTTTTTT. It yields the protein CACGGGADGKLFF.

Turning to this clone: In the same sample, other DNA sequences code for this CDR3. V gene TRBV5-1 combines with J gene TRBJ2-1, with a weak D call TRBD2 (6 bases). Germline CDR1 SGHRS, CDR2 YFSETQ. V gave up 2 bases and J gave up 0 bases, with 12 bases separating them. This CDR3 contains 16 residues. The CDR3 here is CASSFREVSSYNEQFF. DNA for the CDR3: TGCGCCAGCAGCTTCAGGGAGGTAAGCTCCTACAATGAGCAGTTCTTC.

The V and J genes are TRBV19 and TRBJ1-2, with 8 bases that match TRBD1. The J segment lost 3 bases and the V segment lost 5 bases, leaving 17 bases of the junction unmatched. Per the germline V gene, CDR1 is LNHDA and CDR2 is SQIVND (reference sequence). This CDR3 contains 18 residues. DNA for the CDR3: TGTGCCAGTAGTCCCACTTACCAGGGGGCGCGAAGGGACTATGGCTACACCTTC. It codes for CASSPTYQGARRDYGYTF.

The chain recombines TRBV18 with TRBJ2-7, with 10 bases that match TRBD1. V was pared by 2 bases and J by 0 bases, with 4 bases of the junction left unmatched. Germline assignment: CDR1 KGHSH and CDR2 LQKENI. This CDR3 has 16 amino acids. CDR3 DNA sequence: TGTGCCAGCTCACCAACCCGGGACAGGGGCTCCTACGAGCAGTACTTC. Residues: CASSPTRDRGSYEQYF.

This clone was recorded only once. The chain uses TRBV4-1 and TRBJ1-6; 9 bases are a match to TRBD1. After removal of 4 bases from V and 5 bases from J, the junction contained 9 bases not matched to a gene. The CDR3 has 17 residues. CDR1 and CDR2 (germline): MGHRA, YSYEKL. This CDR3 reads CASSPLHGTGNNSPLHF. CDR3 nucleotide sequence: TGCGCCAGCAGCCCACTCCACGGGACAGGGAATAATTCACCCCTCCACTTT.

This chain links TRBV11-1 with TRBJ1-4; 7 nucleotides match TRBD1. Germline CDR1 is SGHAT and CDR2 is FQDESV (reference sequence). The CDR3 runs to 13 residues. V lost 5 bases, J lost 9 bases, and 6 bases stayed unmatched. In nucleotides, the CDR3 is TGTGCCAGCAGCCCTGACAGGGACCAAAAACTGTTTTTT. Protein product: CASSPDRDQKLFF.

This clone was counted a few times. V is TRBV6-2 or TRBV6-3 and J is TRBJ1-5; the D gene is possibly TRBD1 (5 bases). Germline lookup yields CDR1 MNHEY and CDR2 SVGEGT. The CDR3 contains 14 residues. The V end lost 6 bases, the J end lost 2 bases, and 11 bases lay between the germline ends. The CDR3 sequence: CASSDTGRNQPQHF. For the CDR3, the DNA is TGTGCCAGCAGCGACACAGGCCGCAATCAGCCCCAGCATTTT.

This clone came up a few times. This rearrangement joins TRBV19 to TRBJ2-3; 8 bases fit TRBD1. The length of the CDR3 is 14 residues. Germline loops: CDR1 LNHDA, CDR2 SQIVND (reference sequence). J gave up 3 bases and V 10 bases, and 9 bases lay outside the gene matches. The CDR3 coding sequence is TGTGCCACCGGACAGGGAAGAGGGACAGATACGCAGTATTTT. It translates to CATGQGRGTDTQYF.

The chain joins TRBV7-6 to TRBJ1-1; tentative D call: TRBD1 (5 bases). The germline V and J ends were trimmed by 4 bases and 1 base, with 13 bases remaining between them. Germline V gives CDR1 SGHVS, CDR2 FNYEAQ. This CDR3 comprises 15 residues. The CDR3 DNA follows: TGTGCCAGCAGCTCGGGACTTTTACAGAACACTGAAGCTTTCTTT. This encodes CASSSGLLQNTEAFF.

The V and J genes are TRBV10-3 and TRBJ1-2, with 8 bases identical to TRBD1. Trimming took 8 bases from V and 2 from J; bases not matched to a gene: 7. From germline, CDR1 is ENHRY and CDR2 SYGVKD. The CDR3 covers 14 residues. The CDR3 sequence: CAIDGGQANYGYTF. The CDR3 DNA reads TGTGCCATCGATGGGGGACAGGCGAACTATGGCTACACCTTC.

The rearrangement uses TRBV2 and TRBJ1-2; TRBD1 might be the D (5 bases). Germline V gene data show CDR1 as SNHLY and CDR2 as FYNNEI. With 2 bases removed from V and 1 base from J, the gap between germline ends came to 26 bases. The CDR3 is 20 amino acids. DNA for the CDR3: TGTGCCAGCAGTGAACCCACGTCCAGGGCGCCCGGTGTGTATAACTATGGCTACACCTTC. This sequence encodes CASSEPTSRAPGVYNYGYTF.

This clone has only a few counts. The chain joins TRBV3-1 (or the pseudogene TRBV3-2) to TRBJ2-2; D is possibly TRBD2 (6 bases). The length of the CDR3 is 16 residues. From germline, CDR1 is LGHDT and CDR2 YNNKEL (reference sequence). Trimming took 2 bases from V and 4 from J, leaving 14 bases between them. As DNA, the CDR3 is TGTGCCAGCAGCCAAAGTGGCGGGGCTCGCACCGGGGAGCTGTTTTTT. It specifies CASSQSGGARTGELFF.